Sequencing of this T cell receptor (beta chain) was carried out in a study of T cell repertoires in aging, cancer and after chemotherapy. Study-wide findings and caveats: Compared with age-matched healthy donors, untreated hematological or solid cancer patients showed higher blood TCR clonality.

V gave up 8 bases and J gave up 2 bases, with 21 bases separating them. The length of the CDR3 is 16 residues. Germline CDR1 ENHRY, CDR2 SYGVKD. TRB rearrangements spanning V, D and J were amplified using mixed TRB-A/B primers. From the multiplex PCR reads, TCRdb called clonotypes with MiXCR, one entry per CDR3 protein. The table has 3,200 or so distinct CDR3 sequences, approximately 30% seen once. The template was genomic DNA from peripheral blood, not RNA. This clonotype was counted a few times. What it binds is unknown. The genes are TRBV10-3 and TRBJ1-2, with D possibly TRBD1 on 5 matching bases. The clonotype was recovered from a human donor in good health. The specimen was blood. The CDR3 spells CAILVDTGEANYGYTF. For the CDR3, the DNA is TGTGCCATCCTAGTCGATACGGGGGAGGCGAACTATGGCTACACCTTC.